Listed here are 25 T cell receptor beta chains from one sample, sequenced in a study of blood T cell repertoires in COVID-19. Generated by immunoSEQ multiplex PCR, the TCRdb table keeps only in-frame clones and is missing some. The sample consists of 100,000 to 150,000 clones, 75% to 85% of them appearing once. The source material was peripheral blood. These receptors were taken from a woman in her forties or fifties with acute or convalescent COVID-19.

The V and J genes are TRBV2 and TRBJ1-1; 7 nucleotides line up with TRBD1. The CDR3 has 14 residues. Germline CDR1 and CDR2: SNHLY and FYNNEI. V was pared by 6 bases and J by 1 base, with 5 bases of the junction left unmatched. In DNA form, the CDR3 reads TGTGCCAGCAGCGACAGGGTAGGGAACACTGAAGCTTTCTTT. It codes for CASSDRVGNTEAFF. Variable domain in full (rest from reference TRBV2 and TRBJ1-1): EPEVTQTPSHQVTQMGQEVILRCVPISNHLYFYWYRQILGQKVEFLVSFYNNEISEKSEIFDDQFSVERPDGSNFTLKIRSTKLEDSAMYFCASSDRVGNTEAFFGQGTRLTVV.

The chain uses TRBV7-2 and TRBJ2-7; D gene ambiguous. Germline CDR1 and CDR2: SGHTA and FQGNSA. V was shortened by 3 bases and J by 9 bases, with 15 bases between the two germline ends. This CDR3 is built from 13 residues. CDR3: CASSFSGYERQYF. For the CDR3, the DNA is TGTGCCAGCAGCTTTTCTGGATACGAGCGGCAGTACTTC.

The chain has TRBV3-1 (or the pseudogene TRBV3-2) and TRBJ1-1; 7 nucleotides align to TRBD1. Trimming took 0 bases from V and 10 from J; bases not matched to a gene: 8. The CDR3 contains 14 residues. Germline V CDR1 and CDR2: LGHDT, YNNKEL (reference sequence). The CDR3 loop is CASSQDRGRGGAFF. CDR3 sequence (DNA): TGTGCCAGCAGCCAAGATAGGGGGCGGGGTGGAGCTTTCTTT.

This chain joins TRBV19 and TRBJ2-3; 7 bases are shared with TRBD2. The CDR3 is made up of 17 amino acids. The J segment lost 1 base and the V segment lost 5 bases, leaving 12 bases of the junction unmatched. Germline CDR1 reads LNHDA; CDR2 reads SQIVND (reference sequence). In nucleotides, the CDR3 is TGTGCCAGTAGTGCCCCGTGGGGCGGGGGAGGCACAGATACGCAGTATTTT. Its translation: CASSAPWGGGGTDTQYF.

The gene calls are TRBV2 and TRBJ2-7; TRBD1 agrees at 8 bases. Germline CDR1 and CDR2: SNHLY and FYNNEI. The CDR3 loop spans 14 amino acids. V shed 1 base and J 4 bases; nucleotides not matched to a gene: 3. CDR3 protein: CASSEGRGRYEQYF. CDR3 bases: TGTGCCAGCAGTGAAGGCAGGGGGCGTTACGAGCAGTACTTC.

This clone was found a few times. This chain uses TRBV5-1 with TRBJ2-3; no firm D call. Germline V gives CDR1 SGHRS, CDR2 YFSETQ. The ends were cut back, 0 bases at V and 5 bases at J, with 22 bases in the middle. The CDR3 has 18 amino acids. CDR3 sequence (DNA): TGCGCCAGCAGCTTGGCCGTAGTTGCCCAGAAGACTGGAGATACGCAGTATTTT. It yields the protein CASSLAVVAQKTGDTQYF.

The CDR3 DNA reads as TGTGCCAGCAGTTCGGGAGGGCAGGGGACAGATACGCAGTATTTT. It encodes CASSSGGQGTDTQYF. This sequence joins TRBV28 and TRBJ2-3; 8 nucleotides line up with TRBD2. Trimming took 4 bases from V and 3 from J; bases not matched to a gene: 6. The CDR3 is 15 residues long. The germline V gene encodes CDR1 MDHEN and CDR2 SYDVKM.

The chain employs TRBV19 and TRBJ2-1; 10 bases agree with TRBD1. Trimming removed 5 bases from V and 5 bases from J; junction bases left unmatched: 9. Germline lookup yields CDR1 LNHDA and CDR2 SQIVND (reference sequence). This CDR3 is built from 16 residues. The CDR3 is CASSLSGGQGNNEQFF. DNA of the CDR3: TGTGCCAGTAGTCTATCGGGGGGACAGGGGAACAATGAGCAGTTCTTC.

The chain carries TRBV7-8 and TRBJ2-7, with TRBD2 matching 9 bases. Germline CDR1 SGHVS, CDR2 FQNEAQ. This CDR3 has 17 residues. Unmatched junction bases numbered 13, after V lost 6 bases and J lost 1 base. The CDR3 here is CASSFTNLAGLSYEQYF. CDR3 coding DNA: TGTGCCAGCAGTTTTACCAACCTAGCGGGACTTTCCTACGAGCAGTACTTC.

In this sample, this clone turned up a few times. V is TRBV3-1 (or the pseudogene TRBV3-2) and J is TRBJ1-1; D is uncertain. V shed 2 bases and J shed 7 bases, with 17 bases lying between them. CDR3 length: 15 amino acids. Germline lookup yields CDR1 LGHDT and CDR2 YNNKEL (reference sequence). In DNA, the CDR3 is TGTGCCAGCAGCCAAAACGGGGTCTGGGCCGATGAAGCTTTCTTT. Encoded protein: CASSQNGVWADEAFF.

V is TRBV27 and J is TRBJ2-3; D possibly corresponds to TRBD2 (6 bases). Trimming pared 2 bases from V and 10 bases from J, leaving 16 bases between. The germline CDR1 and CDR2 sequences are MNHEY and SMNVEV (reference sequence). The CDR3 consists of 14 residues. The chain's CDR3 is CASSLLSTWGAQYF. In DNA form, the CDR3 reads TGTGCCAGCAGTTTACTAAGTACTTGGGGGGCGCAGTATTTT.

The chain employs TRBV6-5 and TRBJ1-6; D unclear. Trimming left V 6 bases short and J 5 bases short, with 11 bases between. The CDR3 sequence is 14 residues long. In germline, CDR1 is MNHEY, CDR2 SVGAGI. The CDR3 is CASRNSGNNSPLHF. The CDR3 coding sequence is TGTGCCAGCAGAAACAGCGGGAATAATTCACCCCTCCACTTT.

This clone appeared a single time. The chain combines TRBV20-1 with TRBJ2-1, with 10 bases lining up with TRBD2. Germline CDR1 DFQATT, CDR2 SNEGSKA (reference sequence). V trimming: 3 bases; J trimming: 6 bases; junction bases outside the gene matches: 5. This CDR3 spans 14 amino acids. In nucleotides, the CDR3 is TGCAGTGCTAGTTCTAGCGGGAGCGCCAATGAGCAGTTCTTC. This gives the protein CSASSSGSANEQFF.

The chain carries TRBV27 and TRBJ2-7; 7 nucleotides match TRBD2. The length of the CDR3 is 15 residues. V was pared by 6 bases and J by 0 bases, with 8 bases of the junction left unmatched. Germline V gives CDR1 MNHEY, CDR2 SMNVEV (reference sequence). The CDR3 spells CASSPSGYFSYEQYF. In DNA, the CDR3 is TGTGCCAGCAGCCCTAGCGGCTACTTCTCCTACGAGCAGTACTTC.

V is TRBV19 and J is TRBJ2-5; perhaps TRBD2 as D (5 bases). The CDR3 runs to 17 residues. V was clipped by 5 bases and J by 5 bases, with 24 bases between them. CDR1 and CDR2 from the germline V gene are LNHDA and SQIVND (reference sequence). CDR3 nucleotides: TGTGCCAGTAGTCCAACTAGTGGAGGCCCTTCCAGGGAGACCCAGTACTTC. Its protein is CASSPTSGGPSRETQYF.

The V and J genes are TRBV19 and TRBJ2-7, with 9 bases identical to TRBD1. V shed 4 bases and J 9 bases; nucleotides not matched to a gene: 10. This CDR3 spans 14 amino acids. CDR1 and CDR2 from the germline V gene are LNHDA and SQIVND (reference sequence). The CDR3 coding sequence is TGTGCCAGTAGTACTCCGGGACAGGGTTCGGTGCAGTACTTC. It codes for CASSTPGQGSVQYF.

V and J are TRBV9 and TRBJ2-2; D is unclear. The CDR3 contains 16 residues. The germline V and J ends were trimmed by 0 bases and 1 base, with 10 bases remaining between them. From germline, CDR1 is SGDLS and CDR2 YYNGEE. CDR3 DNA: TGTGCCAGCAGCGTAGCTTTTGTCAGGAACACCGGGGAGCTGTTTTTT. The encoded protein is CASSVAFVRNTGELFF.

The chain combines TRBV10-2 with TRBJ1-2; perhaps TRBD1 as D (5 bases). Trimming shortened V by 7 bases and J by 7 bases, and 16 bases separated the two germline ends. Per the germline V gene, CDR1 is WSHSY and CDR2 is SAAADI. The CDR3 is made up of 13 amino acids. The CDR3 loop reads CASNVQARVGYTF. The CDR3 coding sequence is TGCGCCAGCAACGTACAAGCCAGGGTTGGCTACACCTTC.

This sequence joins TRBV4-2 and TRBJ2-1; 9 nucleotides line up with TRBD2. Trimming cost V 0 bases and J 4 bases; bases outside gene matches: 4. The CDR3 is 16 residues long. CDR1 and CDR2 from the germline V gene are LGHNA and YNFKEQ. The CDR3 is CASSQDASGAYNEQFF. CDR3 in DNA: TGTGCCAGCAGCCAAGATGCTAGCGGGGCGTACAATGAGCAGTTCTTC.

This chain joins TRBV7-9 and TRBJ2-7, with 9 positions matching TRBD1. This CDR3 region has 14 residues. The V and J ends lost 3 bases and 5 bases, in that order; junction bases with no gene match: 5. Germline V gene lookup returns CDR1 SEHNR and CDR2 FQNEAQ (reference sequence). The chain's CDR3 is CASSFRDRANEQYF. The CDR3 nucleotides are TGTGCCAGCAGCTTCCGGGACAGGGCCAACGAGCAGTACTTC.

CDR3 loop: CASSAPGDRDEQFF. The CDR3 nucleotides are TGTGCCAGCAGCGCACCGGGGGATAGGGATGAGCAGTTCTTC. The chain combines TRBV7-9 with TRBJ2-1, with TRBD2 as a possible D gene (6 bases). This CDR3 spans 14 amino acids. The V gene lost 5 bases and the J gene lost 8 bases, with 16 bases spanning the gap. Germline-derived CDR1 and CDR2 are SEHNR and FQNEAQ (reference sequence).

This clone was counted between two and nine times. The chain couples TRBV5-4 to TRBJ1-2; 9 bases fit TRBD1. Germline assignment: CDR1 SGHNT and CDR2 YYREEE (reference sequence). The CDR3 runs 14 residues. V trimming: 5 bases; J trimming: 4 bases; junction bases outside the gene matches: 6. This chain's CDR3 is CASSNDRGVYGYTF. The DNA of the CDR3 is TGTGCCAGCAGTAACGACAGGGGGGTCTATGGCTACACCTTC.

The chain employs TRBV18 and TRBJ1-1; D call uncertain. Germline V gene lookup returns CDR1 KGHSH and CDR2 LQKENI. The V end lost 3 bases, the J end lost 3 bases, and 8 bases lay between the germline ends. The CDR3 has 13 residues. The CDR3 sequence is CASSPLQDTEAFF. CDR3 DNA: TGTGCCAGCTCACCTCTCCAGGACACTGAAGCTTTCTTT.

The CDR3 DNA sequence: TGTGCCAGCTCACCCGGACAGAGGAACACTGAAGCTTTCTTT. It translates to CASSPGQRNTEAFF. This chain connects TRBV18 to TRBJ1-1, with D perhaps TRBD1 (6 bases). Per the germline V gene, CDR1 is KGHSH and CDR2 is LQKENI. The CDR3 extends over 14 amino acids. V lost 3 bases, J lost 1 base, and 9 bases lay in between.

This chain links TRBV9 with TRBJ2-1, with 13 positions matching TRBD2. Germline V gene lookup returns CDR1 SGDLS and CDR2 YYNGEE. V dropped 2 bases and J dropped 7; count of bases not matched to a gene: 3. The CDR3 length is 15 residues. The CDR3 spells CASSVGLAGVNEQFF. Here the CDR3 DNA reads TGTGCCAGCAGCGTTGGACTAGCGGGAGTGAATGAGCAGTTCTTC.